This T cell receptor beta chain was sequenced for a study of blood T cell repertoires in COVID-19. Study context: T cells, B-cell-depleted T cells, or PBMCs provided the cDNA or gDNA that served as material.

Study processing details: Reference gene primer amplification gave nucleated cell count estimates. Clones were sequenced by immunoSEQ multiplex PCR, and TCRdb holds only the in-frame ones, with some missing. V and J calls and clone size are those listed in that table; D and trimming were worked out from the DNA. There are roughly 35,000 clones in the sample; 78% occur only once, and under 45% lies in the top ten. CDR3 length: 14 amino acids. Germline-derived CDR1 and CDR2 are SGDLS and YYNGEE. V lost 0 bases and J lost 6; bases outside the gene matches: 6. The clonotype originates from an elderly man with acute or convalescent COVID-19. This rearrangement joins TRBV9 to TRBJ2-7; 7 bases are a match to TRBD1. The sequenced sample was peripheral blood. The CDR3 coding sequence is TGTGCCAGCAGCGTAGGAAACAGGGGTGGCGAGCAGTACTTC. Protein product: CASSVGNRGGEQYF.